This entry concerns a single T cell receptor beta chain. Its cognate antigen is unknown. The data originate from a study of shared clonotypes between healthy human individuals. Study-level results: Naive subsets generally had larger estimated richness than memory subsets. Non-shared clonotypes showed lower generation probabilities than clonotypes common to all four donors.

Assay execution proceeded at the deep level. Generated by immunoSEQ multiplex PCR, the TCRdb table keeps only in-frame clones and is missing some. Among about 2.1 million clones listed, roughly 95% were seen once. The V end lost 10 bases, the J end lost 5 bases, and 15 bases lay between the germline ends. The germline CDR1 and CDR2 sequences are MNHEY and SMNVEV (reference sequence). This CDR3 has 13 residues. Terminally differentiated effector memory CD45RA+ cells were excluded by CCR7 positive selection of CD45RO-negative cells. Source material: naive CD8+ T cells from PBMCs. The receptor was isolated from a man between 18 and 35 years old in good health. Some clones in this sample may be carry-over from other donors' samples. The J gene is TRBJ2-1, the V gene TRBV27, with D perhaps TRBD1 (5 bases). CDR3 in amino acids: CATRGHRDNEQFF. The CDR3 bases are TGTGCCACAAGGGGTCATCGGGACAATGAGCAGTTCTTC.